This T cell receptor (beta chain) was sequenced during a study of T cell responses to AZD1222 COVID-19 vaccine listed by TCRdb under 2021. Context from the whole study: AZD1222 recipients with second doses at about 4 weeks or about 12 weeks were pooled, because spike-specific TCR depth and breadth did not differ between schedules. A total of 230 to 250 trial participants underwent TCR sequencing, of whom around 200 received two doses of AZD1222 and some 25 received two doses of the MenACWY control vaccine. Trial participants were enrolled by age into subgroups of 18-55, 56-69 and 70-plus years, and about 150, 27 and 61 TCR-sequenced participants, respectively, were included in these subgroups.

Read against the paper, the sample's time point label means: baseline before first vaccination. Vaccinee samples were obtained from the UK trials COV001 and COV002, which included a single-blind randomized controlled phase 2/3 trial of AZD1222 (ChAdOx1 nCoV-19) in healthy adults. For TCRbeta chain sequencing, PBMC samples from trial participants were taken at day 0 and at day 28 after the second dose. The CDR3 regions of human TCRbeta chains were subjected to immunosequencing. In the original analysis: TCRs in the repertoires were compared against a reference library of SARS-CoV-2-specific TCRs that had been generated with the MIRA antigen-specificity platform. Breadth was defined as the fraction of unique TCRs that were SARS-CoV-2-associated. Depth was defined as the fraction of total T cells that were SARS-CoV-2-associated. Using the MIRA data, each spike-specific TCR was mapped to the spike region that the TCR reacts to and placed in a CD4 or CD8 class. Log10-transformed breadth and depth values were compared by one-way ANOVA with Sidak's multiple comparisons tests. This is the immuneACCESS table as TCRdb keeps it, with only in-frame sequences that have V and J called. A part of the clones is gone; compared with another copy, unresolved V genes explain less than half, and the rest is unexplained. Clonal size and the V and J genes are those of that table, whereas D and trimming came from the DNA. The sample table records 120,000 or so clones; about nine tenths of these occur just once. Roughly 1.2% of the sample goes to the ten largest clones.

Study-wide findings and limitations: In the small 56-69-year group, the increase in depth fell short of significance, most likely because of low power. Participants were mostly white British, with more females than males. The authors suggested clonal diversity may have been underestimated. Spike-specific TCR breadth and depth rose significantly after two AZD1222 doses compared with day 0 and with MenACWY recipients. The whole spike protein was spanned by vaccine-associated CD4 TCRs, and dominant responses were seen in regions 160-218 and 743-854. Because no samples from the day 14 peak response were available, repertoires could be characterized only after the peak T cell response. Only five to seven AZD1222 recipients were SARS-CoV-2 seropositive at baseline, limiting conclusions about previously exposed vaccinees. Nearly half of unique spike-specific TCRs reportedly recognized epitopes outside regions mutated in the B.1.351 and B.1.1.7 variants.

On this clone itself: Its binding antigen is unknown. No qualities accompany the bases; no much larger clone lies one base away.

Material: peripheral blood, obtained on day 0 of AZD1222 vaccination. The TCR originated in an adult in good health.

The CDR3 loop reads CASSTSTTSSGGAGQFF. The nucleotides read TGTGCCAGCAGTACCTCGACGACTTCTAGCGGGGGGGCGGGGCAGTTCTTC. The chain was built from TRBV27 and TRBJ2-1, and 12 bases in between align with TRBD2. Here V drops 5 bases and J drops 12 bases, and the junction holds 17 bases not matched to any gene. CDR1 and CDR2 are drawn from the germline V gene (reference sequence): MNHEY, SMNVEV. The CDR3 spans 17 residues, from the cysteine through the phenylalanine. Solely the CDR3 DNA is kept, with 51 bases framed from the first base.